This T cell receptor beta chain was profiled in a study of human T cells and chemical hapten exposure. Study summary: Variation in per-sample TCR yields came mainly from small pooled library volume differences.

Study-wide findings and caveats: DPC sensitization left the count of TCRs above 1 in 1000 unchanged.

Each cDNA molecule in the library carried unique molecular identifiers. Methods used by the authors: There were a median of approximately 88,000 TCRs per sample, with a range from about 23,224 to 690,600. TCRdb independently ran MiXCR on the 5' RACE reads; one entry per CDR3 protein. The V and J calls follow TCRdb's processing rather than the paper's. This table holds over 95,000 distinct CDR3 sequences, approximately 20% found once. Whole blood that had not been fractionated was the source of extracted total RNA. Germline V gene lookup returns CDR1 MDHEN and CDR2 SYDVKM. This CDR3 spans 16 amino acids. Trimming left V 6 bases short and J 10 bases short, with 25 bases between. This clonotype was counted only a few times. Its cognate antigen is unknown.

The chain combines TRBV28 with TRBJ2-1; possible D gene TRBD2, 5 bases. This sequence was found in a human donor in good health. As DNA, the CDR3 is TGTGCCAGCAGCCCAGACCGGGCCCCATTACGGAGGGAGCAGTTCTTC. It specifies CASSPDRAPLRREQFF.